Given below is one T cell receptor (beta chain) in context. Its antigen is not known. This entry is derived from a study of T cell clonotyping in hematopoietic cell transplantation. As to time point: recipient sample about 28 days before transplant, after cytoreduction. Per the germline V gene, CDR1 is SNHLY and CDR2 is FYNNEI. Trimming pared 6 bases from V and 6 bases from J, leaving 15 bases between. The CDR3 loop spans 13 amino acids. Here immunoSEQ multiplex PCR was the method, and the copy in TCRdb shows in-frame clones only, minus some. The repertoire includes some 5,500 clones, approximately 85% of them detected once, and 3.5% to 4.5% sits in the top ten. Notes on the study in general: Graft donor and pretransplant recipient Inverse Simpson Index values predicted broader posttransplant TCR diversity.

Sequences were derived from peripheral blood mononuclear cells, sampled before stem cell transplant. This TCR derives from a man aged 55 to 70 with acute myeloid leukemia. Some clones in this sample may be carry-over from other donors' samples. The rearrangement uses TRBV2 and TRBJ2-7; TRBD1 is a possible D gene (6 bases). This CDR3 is CASSPITGFEQYF. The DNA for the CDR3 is TGTGCCAGCAGCCCGATAACAGGGTTCGAGCAGTACTTC.